The clone carrying this T cell receptor (beta chain) was picked up one time. This sample was taken from a study of long-term antiretroviral therapy in people with HIV. Germline CDR1 is MNHEY and CDR2 is SMNVEV (reference sequence). The V end was cut by 5 bases, the J end by 8 bases, with 18 bases between. The CDR3 totals 14 residues. At the survey level, the v3.0 immunoSEQ assay was run. The repertoire was sequenced with immunoSEQ multiplex PCR; TCRdb's copy has only in-frame clones and lacks some. The table records about 21,000 clones, over 75% of them present only once. Going into DNA extraction, samples held roughly 0.9-11 million cryopreserved PBMC.

The source is a man between 18 and 29 years old with HIV. The chain links TRBV27 to TRBJ1-2, with unresolved D. Sample: unsorted PBMCs, taken 0.2 years before starting antiretroviral therapy. The CDR3 DNA sequence: TGTGCCAGCAGTCCACTTATCGGAGTGGACGGCTACACCTTC. Protein sequence: CASSPLIGVDGYTF.